Below are 25 T cell receptor beta chains sequenced from a single sample in a study of blood T cell repertoires in COVID-19. Assay: immunoSEQ multiplex PCR; the TCRdb copy retains only in-frame clones and omits some. The sample holds about 240,000 clones, about nine tenths seen once. The specimen was peripheral blood. All receptors come from a man between 60 and 70 years old with acute or convalescent COVID-19.

The chain couples TRBV5-1 to TRBJ1-1; the D gene is possibly TRBD1 (6 bases). This CDR3 comprises 16 residues. Trimming pared 0 bases from V and 5 bases from J, leaving 17 bases between. Germline loops: CDR1 SGHRS, CDR2 YFSETQ. The CDR3: CASSLATGAQGTEAFF. The DNA for the CDR3 is TGCGCCAGCAGCTTGGCAACAGGAGCTCAGGGGACTGAAGCTTTCTTT.

CDR3 sequence: CASSLDSGGSRYEQYF. CDR3 nucleotides: TGTGCCAGCAGCTTAGATAGCGGCGGGAGTAGGTACGAGCAGTACTTC. The rearrangement joins TRBV11-2 to TRBJ2-7; 7 bases are a match to TRBD2. Looked up from germline, CDR1 is SGHAT and CDR2 is FQNNGV. The junction had 9 bases not matched to a gene; V was cut back by 0 bases and J by 4 bases. The CDR3 is 16 amino acids.

Written as DNA, the CDR3 is TGTGCCAGCAGCCCCGGGACTAGCGGGGACAATGAGCAGTTCTTC. This translates into CASSPGTSGDNEQFF. The rearrangement joins TRBV7-9 to TRBJ2-1; 13 bases are shared with TRBD2. The ends lost 5 bases at V and 5 bases at J; junction bases unmatched: 3. Germline CDR1 is SEHNR and CDR2 is FQNEAQ (reference sequence). The CDR3 sequence is 15 residues long.

The chain is built from TRBV7-6 and TRBJ2-3; D call uncertain. Germline V gene sequence: CDR1 SGHVS, CDR2 FNYEAQ. The V and J ends lost 5 bases and 5 bases respectively, with 8 bases between them. This CDR3 comprises 12 residues. The CDR3 DNA sequence: TGTGCCAGCAGCCGACTGAGAGATACGCAGTATTTT. Amino acids: CASSRLRDTQYF. Full variable domain (outside the CDR3, taken from reference TRBV7-6 and TRBJ2-3): GAGVSQSPRYKVTKRGQDVALRCDPISGHVSLYWYRQALGQGPEFLTYFNYEAQQDKSGLPNDRFSAERPEGSISTLTIQRTEQRDSAMYRCASSRLRDTQYFGPGTRLTVL.

This chain connects TRBV7-9 to TRBJ1-6; 9 bases agree with TRBD1. After removal of 3 bases from V and 7 bases from J, the junction contained 4 bases not matched to a gene. The CDR3 is made up of 15 amino acids. CDR1 is SEHNR, CDR2 FQNEAQ, per germline (reference sequence). CDR3 nucleotide sequence: TGTGCCAGCAGCTTTGTACAGGGGGCGAATTCACCCCTCCACTTT. Translation: CASSFVQGANSPLHF.

The chain has TRBV19 and TRBJ2-7; TRBD2 might be the D (6 bases). The CDR3 extends over 14 amino acids. The germline CDR1 and CDR2 sequences are LNHDA and SQIVND (reference sequence). The V gene lost 7 bases and the J gene lost 7 bases, with 20 bases spanning the gap. The CDR3 spells CASKDKGDSAEQYF. The CDR3 DNA reads TGTGCCAGTAAGGACAAAGGGGACTCGGCGGAGCAGTACTTC.

The chain uses TRBV21-1 and TRBJ2-3; whether TRBD2, the table's D call, matches the DNA was not checked. TRBV21-1 is labeled a pseudogene. This CDR3 is built from 17 residues. CDR3 in DNA: TGTGCCAGCCCCAAAGCGGGGGGGCCCAATAGCACAGATACGCAGTATTTT. Translation: CASPKAGGPNSTDTQYF.

This chain connects TRBV24-1 to TRBJ2-7; 9 positions agree with TRBD1. The length of the CDR3 is 12 residues. The V segment lost 9 bases and the J segment 6 bases; nucleotides outside the gene matches: 5. Germline loops: CDR1 KGHDR, CDR2 SFDVKD. CDR3 protein: CATYRGLGEQYF. DNA for the CDR3: TGTGCCACCTACAGGGGGCTGGGCGAGCAGTACTTC.

The rearrangement uses TRBV6-5 and TRBJ2-7; possibly TRBD2 for D (6 bases). The length of the CDR3 is 14 residues. CDR1 and CDR2 from the germline V gene are MNHEY and SVGAGI. The ends were cut back, 6 bases at V and 7 bases at J, with 19 bases in the middle. The chain's CDR3 is CASSREFSSREQYF. The CDR3 region has the DNA TGTGCCAGCAGCCGGGAGTTCTCCTCGAGGGAGCAGTACTTC.

The chain couples TRBV19 to TRBJ1-3, with TRBD1 as a possible D gene (6 bases). The CDR3 sequence is 14 residues long. V was trimmed by 10 bases and J by 3 bases, leaving 16 bases between them. Germline V gene lookup returns CDR1 LNHDA and CDR2 SQIVND (reference sequence). The CDR3 region has the DNA TGTGCCACCATCTCAACAGGGCTTGGAAACACCATATATTTT. Translated, it gives CATISTGLGNTIYF.

V is TRBV4-2 and J is TRBJ2-3, with 14 nucleotides matching TRBD2. This CDR3 has 17 amino acids. The V gene end was trimmed by 2 bases and the J gene end by 4 bases; junction bases not matched to a gene: 5. CDR1 is LGHNA and CDR2 is YNFKEQ in the germline V gene. The CDR3 here is CASSQHGLAGGADTQYF. The CDR3 DNA is TGTGCCAGCAGCCAACATGGACTAGCGGGAGGCGCAGATACGCAGTATTTT.

This chain connects TRBV5-4 to TRBJ1-5; D is unresolved. V lost 0 bases, J lost 0 bases, and 4 bases lay in between. Germline CDR1 is SGHNT and CDR2 is YYREEE (reference sequence). The CDR3 length is 14 residues. The CDR3 region has the DNA TGTGCCAGCAGCTTGGGACTTAGCAATCAGCCCCAGCATTTT. This encodes CASSLGLSNQPQHF.

The chain recombines TRBV19 with TRBJ2-1; D might be TRBD2 (5 bases). The CDR3 contains 15 residues. Trimming took 0 bases from V and 8 from J, leaving 14 bases between them. Germline lookup yields CDR1 LNHDA and CDR2 SQIVND (reference sequence). CDR3 amino acids: CASSIESPGRHEQFF. The CDR3 DNA is TGTGCCAGTAGTATAGAATCCCCGGGAAGGCATGAGCAGTTCTTC.

The rearrangement uses TRBV5-5 and TRBJ2-1; no firm D call. The V gene lost 5 bases and the J gene lost 5 bases, with 5 bases spanning the gap. Germline V lookup: CDR1 SGHKS, CDR2 YYEKEE (reference sequence). This CDR3 comprises 11 residues. The CDR3 nucleotides read TGTGCCAGCAGTCTCGACAATGAGCAGTTCTTC. The encoded protein is CASSLDNEQFF. Based on the CDR3 plus reference TRBV5-5 and TRBJ2-1, the full variable domain is DAGVTQSPTHLIKTRGQQVTLRCSPISGHKSVSWYQQVLGQGPQFIFQYYEKEERGRGNFPDRFSARQFPNYSSELNVNALLLGDSALYLCASSLDNEQFFGPGTRLTVL.

The rearrangement uses TRBV12-2 and TRBJ2-1; the table's D call, TRBD1, has no DNA check behind it. TRBV12-2 is a pseudogene segment. This CDR3 has 15 amino acids. CDR3 coding DNA: TGTGCAAGTCGCTTACGGGACAGCCCATACAATGAGCAGTTCTTC. This codes for CASRLRDSPYNEQFF.

This clone occurred once. The V gene is TRBV15, the J gene TRBJ1-1; TRBD1 might be the D (6 bases). Trimming took 3 bases from V and 4 from J, leaving 12 bases between them. The CDR3 runs to 14 residues. The V gene's germline CDR1 is LNHNV and CDR2 YYDKDF (reference sequence). The CDR3 nucleotides are TGTGCCACCAGCAGTCGGAGGGGGGGCACTGAAGCTTTCTTT. It is translated as CATSSRRGGTEAFF.

The chain employs TRBV7-3 and TRBJ2-1, with TRBD2 matching over 12 bases. Germline V gene lookup returns CDR1 SGHTA and CDR2 FQGTGA. This CDR3 is 17 amino acids long. With V trimmed by 4 bases and J by 7 bases, 11 bases remained unmatched. DNA for the CDR3: TGTGCCAGCAGCTCACTCCTACTAGCGGGAGGAGAGAATGAGCAGTTCTTC. This codes for CASSSLLLAGGENEQFF.

The rearrangement uses TRBV28 and TRBJ1-1; possible D gene TRBD1, 6 bases. The CDR3 totals 14 residues. Trimming removed 5 bases from V and 5 bases from J, with 15 bases in between. Germline CDR1 is MDHEN and CDR2 is SYDVKM. CDR3 residues: CASSGTIRRTEAFF. The CDR3 DNA reads TGTGCCAGCAGTGGGACAATCCGTAGGACTGAAGCTTTCTTT.

The chain links TRBV5-1 to TRBJ2-7; a weak D match, TRBD2 (6 bases). This CDR3 region has 14 residues. Germline V CDR1 and CDR2: SGHRS, YFSETQ. Trimming removed 1 base at V and 1 base at J, with 9 bases between. CDR3 nucleotides: TGCGCCAGCAGCTTGTTGCGGGGATCCTACGAGCAGTACTTC. It specifies CASSLLRGSYEQYF.

The chain links TRBV10-3 to TRBJ2-3; TRBD2 matches at 7 bases. Germline CDR1 and CDR2: ENHRY and SYGVKD. The ends lost 11 bases at V and 1 base at J; junction bases unmatched: 6. The CDR3 spans 13 residues. CDR3 in amino acids: CASLAGGTDTQYF. The CDR3, as DNA: TGTGCCTCCTTAGCGGGCGGCACAGATACGCAGTATTTT.

This CDR3 is CASEAGATYEQYF. CDR3 coding DNA: TGTGCCAGCGAGGCGGGGGCTACCTACGAGCAGTACTTC. The rearrangement uses TRBV7-9 and TRBJ2-7; TRBD2 might be the D (7 bases). CDR3 length: 13 residues. Germline V gives CDR1 SEHNR, CDR2 FQNEAQ (reference sequence). Trimming took 8 bases from V and 2 from J, leaving 13 bases between them.

Ten or more counts support this clone. The J gene is TRBJ2-7, the V gene TRBV5-6, with D possibly being TRBD2 (5 bases). This CDR3 is built from 14 residues. V lost 4 bases, J lost 5 bases, and 16 bases lay in between. Germline loops: CDR1 SGHDT, CDR2 YYEEEE. CDR3 in DNA: TGTGCCAGCAGCCCCGGAGGTGGTAGAAACGAGCAGTACTTC. It is translated as CASSPGGGRNEQYF.

This clone turned up a few times. The rearrangement joins TRBV7-3 to TRBJ2-1, with TRBD2 identical over 13 bases. The CDR3 totals 15 residues. V shed 6 bases, J shed 8 bases, and the junction held 7 bases outside the gene matches. Germline lookup yields CDR1 SGHTA and CDR2 FQGTGA. This chain's CDR3 is CASRPTSGRQDEQFF. The CDR3 DNA reads TGTGCCAGCAGGCCGACTAGCGGGAGGCAAGATGAGCAGTTCTTC.

V gene TRBV24-1 combines with J gene TRBJ2-1, with a weak D call TRBD2 (5 bases). The CDR3 is 16 amino acids. Germline V gives CDR1 KGHDR, CDR2 SFDVKD. Between the trimmed V and J ends, which lost 2 bases and 2 bases, there was a span of 12 bases. CDR3 DNA sequence: TGTGCCACCAGTGATTCGAAAGCGGACCCCTACAATGAGCAGTTCTTC. Its translation: CATSDSKADPYNEQFF.

J is TRBJ1-1 and V is TRBV24-1; D might be TRBD1 (5 bases). CDR1 is KGHDR, CDR2 SFDVKD, per germline. V was trimmed by 5 bases and J by 7 bases, leaving 28 bases between them. This CDR3 region has 18 residues. DNA for the CDR3: TGTGCCACCAGTGCCAATACTTTTTCCGGGGGTGATCGCTATGAAGCTTTCTTT. The encoded protein is CATSANTFSGGDRYEAFF.